Following are 15 T cell receptor beta chains from one sample sequenced in a study of CD8+CD57+ T cells in acquired aplastic anemia. TCR beta VDJ and CDR3 profiling used genomic DNA as template. TCRdb redid the calling of the reads with MiXCR, one entry per CDR3 protein. The sample has some 410,000 distinct CDR3 sequences; 55% to 75% are singletons. The sample consisted of sorted CD4+, CD8+, or CD8+CD57+ T cells (not recorded which) from PBMCs. These receptors all stem from a human donor in good health, serving as a control.

A few counts support this clonotype. This chain's CDR3 is CASSLNRGKLFF. In nucleotides, the CDR3 is TGTGCCAGCAGCCTTAACAGGGGAAAACTGTTTTTT. This rearrangement joins TRBV7-9 to TRBJ1-4, with 7 bases matching TRBD1. Trimming cost V 5 bases and J 10 bases; bases outside gene matches: 4. CDR1 SEHNR and CDR2 FQNEAQ come from the germline V gene (reference sequence). This CDR3 comprises 12 residues. The full variable domain, its missing parts supplied by reference TRBV7-9 and TRBJ1-4, is DTGVSQNPRHKITKRGQNVTFRCDPISEHNRLYWYRQTLGQGPEFLTYFQNEAQLEKSRLLSDRFSAERPKGSFSTLEIQRTEQGDSAMYLCASSLNRGKLFFGSGTQLSVL.

This clonotype was counted at least ten times. The chain recombines TRBV6-2 or TRBV6-3 with TRBJ1-2, with 12 bases lining up with TRBD1. Germline CDR1 MNHEY, CDR2 SVGEGT. The CDR3 runs to 15 residues. The ends lost 2 bases at V and 8 bases at J; junction bases unmatched: 6. CDR3 coding DNA: TGTGCCAGCAGTTACACGACCGGGACAGGGGGCGGCTACACCTTC. The encoded protein is CASSYTTGTGGGYTF.

This chain links TRBV7-2 with TRBJ2-3; D is tentatively TRBD1 or TRBD2 (6 bases each). Looked up from germline, CDR1 is SGHTA and CDR2 is FQGNSA. V was shortened by 5 bases and J by 6 bases, with 12 bases between the two germline ends. This CDR3 contains 13 residues. CDR3 amino acids: CASSTRRGDTQYF. The CDR3 DNA sequence: TGTGCCAGCAGCACCAGGAGGGGGGATACGCAGTATTTT.

The V call is TRBV7-8, the J call TRBJ2-7; D unclear. Germline V lookup: CDR1 SGHVS, CDR2 FQNEAQ. Between the trimmed V and J ends, which lost 2 bases and 2 bases, there was a span of 7 bases. There are 13 residues in the CDR3. CDR3 amino acids: CASSLRETYEQYF. For the CDR3, the DNA is TGTGCCAGCAGCTTAAGAGAGACCTACGAGCAGTACTTC.

The chain employs TRBV7-3 and TRBJ1-1, with TRBD1 matching 12 bases. Germline V gene sequence: CDR1 SGHTA, CDR2 FQGTGA. CDR3 size: 15 residues. J was trimmed by 1 base and V by 5 bases; bases with no gene match: 2. CDR3 region: CASSQGQGANTEAFF. As DNA, the CDR3 is TGTGCCAGCAGCCAGGGACAGGGGGCGAACACTGAAGCTTTCTTT. Based on the CDR3 plus reference TRBV7-3 and TRBJ1-1, the full variable domain is GAGVSQTPSNKVTEKGKYVELRCDPISGHTALYWYRQSLGQGPEFLIYFQGTGAADDSGLPNDRFFAVRPEGSVSTLKIQRTERGDSAVYLCASSQGQGANTEAFFGQGTRLTVV.

Worth noting for this clonotype: A junction boundary mismatches the germline segment, possibly from a read error. This sequence joins TRBV7-8 and TRBJ2-3, with TRBD1 as a possible D gene (7 bases). CDR3 length: 14 amino acids. Germline lookup yields CDR1 SGHVS and CDR2 FQNEAQ. CDR3 sequence (DNA): TGTGCCAGCAGCCGCAGGGGGGCCAAAGATACCCAGTATTTT. Amino acid sequence: CASSRRGAKDTQYF.

Concerning this clonotype: It is unclear where the CDR3 begins or ends on the DNA, so no DNA is shown, and the CDR3 is as TCRdb lists it. This chain uses TRBV7-2 with TRBJ2-7; the DNA was not compared with TRBD1, the D call given in the table. Per germline, CDR1 SGHTA and CDR2 FQGNSA. With termini counted, the CDR3 has 14 amino acids. The CDR3: CASRFGTAMATPSF.

This clonotype has just a few counts. The chain is built from TRBV19 and TRBJ2-2; possible D gene TRBD1, 6 bases. V lost 7 bases and J lost 0, with 9 bases in between. There are 14 residues in the CDR3. Germline CDR1 and CDR2: LNHDA and SQIVND (reference sequence). As DNA, the CDR3 is TGTGCCAGTACTGGGACACCGAACACCGGGGAGCTGTTTTTT. It encodes CASTGTPNTGELFF.

The chain is built from TRBV7-8 and TRBJ2-2; no firm D call. V shed 5 bases and J shed 11 bases, with 18 bases lying between them. This CDR3 contains 14 residues. CDR1 is SGHVS, CDR2 FQNEAQ, per germline. As DNA, the CDR3 is TGTGCCAGCAGCCCTGGATCAAGGGCCGCTGAGCTGTTTTTT. Amino acid sequence: CASSPGSRAAELFF.

Notes on this clonotype: The junction and the germline gene differ at one end; a read error may be behind it. The chain has TRBV5-1 and TRBJ1-4; no firm D call. The V gene's germline CDR1 is SGHRS and CDR2 YFSETQ. The CDR3 is 15 amino acids. The CDR3 region has the DNA TGCGCCAGCAGCTTGGAGGGAGGTGAGAATGGAAAACTGTTTTTC. It encodes CASSLEGGENGKLFF.

This rearrangement joins TRBV12-3 or TRBV12-4 to TRBJ2-5, with a weak D call TRBD2 (5 bases). V lost 6 bases to trimming and J lost 9 bases, with 23 bases between them. The CDR3 totals 15 residues. CDR3 nucleotides: TGTGCCAGCAGCAGCGGAGGAACTATATCAGTGTCCCAGTACTTC. Its translation is CASSSGGTISVSQYF.

This clonotype showed up many times. V and J are TRBV7-2 and TRBJ2-1; 14 bases agree with TRBD2. J gave up 3 bases and V 5 bases, and 6 bases lay outside the gene matches. The V gene's germline CDR1 is SGHTA and CDR2 FQGNSA. The CDR3 covers 17 residues. The CDR3: CASSARTSGGFYNEQFF. DNA for the CDR3: TGTGCCAGCAGCGCCAGGACTAGCGGGGGGTTCTACAATGAGCAGTTCTTC.

A note on this clonotype: The limits of the CDR3 on the DNA are not certain, so only TCRdb's listed CDR3 is given. The CDR3 sequence: CASSLDTYGYTFGF. The chain links TRBV7-6 to TRBJ2-7. Germline assignment: CDR1 SGHVS and CDR2 FNYEAQ. The CDR3 comprises 14 residues, both ends counted.

Concerning this clonotype: One end of the junction is discordant with germline, which a read error may explain. The chain carries TRBV7-2 and TRBJ1-6; a possible D gene is TRBD1 (5 bases). Germline-derived CDR1 and CDR2 are SGHTA and FQGNSA. The CDR3 consists of 14 residues. As DNA, the CDR3 is TGTGCCAGCAGCGCGCGGCGGGACGGAAGGCGCCTCCAGTTT. Amino acid sequence: CASSARRDGRRLQF.

Comment on this clonotype: Its ends do not fully match the called genes, so a read error is possible. The rearrangement joins TRBV9 to TRBJ1-2, with D maybe TRBD1 (5 bases). Germline V gene lookup returns CDR1 SGDLS and CDR2 YYNGEE. The CDR3 is 13 residues long. DNA for the CDR3: TGTGCCAGCAGTGTTGACAGTGGCTGCGGCTACTACTTC. It codes for CASSVDSGCGYYF.